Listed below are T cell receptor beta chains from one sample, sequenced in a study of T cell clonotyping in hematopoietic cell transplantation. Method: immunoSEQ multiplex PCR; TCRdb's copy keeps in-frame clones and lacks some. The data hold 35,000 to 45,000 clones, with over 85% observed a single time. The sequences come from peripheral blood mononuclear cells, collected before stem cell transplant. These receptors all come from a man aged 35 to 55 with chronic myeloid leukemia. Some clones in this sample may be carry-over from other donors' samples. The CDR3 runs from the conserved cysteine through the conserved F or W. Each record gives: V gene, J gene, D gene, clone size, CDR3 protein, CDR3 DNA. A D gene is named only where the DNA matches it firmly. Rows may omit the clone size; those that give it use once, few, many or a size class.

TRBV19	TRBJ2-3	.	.	CASSIAGESTDTQYF	TGTGCCAGTAGTATAGCCGGCGAAAGCACAGATACGCAGTATTTT
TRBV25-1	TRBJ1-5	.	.	CASSGGGRLNQPQHF	TGTGCCAGCAGTGGGGGAGGGCGACTTAATCAGCCCCAGCATTTT
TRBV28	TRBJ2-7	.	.	CASSAGDTLYEQYF	TGTGCCAGCAGTGCAGGGGACACCCTCTACGAGCAGTACTTC
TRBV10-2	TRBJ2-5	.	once	CASRERWERSQYF	TGCGCCAGCAGAGAGCGGTGGGAGAGGTCCCAGTACTTC
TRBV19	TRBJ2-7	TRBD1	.	CASSRRQGSYEQYF	TGTGCCAGTAGTCGGAGACAGGGCTCCTACGAGCAGTACTTC
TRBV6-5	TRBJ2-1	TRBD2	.	CASRSTSGGWYEQFF	TGTGCCAGCAGATCAACTAGCGGGGGATGGTATGAGCAGTTCTTC
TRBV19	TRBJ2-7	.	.	CASSINGGSSYEQYF	TGTGCCAGTAGTATTAACGGGGGCAGCTCCTACGAGCAGTACTTC
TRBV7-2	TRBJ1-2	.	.	CASSSTRYGYTF	TGTGCCAGCAGCTCGACCCGCTATGGCTACACCTTC
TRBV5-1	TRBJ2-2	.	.	CASNTGLTNTGELFF	TGCGCCAGCAACACAGGACTAACTAACACCGGGGAGCTGTTTTTT
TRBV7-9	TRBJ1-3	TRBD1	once	CASSWDSFGNTIYF	TGTGCCAGCAGCTGGGACAGCTTTGGAAACACCATATATTTT
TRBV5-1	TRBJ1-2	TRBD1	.	CASSWFGTENYGYTF	TGCGCCAGCAGTTGGTTTGGGACAGAGAACTATGGCTACACCTTC
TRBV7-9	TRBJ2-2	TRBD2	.	CASSSPRGVYTGELFF	TGTGCCAGCAGCTCCCCTCGGGGGGTCTACACCGGGGAGCTGTTTTTT
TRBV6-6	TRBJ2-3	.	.	CASSYSGGNTQYF	TGTGCCAGCAGTTACTCGGGGGGTAATACGCAGTATTTT
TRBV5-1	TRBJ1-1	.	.	CASSFDQGPEAFF	TGCGCCAGCAGCTTTGACCAGGGGCCTGAAGCTTTCTTT
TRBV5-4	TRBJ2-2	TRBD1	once	CASTQGGLGTGELFF	TGTGCCAGCACACAAGGGGGCTTGGGCACCGGGGAGCTGTTTTTT
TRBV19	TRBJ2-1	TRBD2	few	CASSISGDYNEQFF	TGTGCCAGTAGTATAAGCGGGGACTACAATGAGCAGTTCTTC
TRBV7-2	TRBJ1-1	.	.	CASSLGPGGDTEAFF	TGTGCCAGCAGCTTAGGGCCGGGGGGGGACACTGAAGCTTTCTTT
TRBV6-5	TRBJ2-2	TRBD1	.	CASSLRYRGAGELFF	TGTGCCAGCAGTCTCCGGTACAGGGGGGCCGGGGAGCTGTTTTTT
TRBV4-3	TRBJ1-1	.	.	CASSGVMNTEAFF	TGCGCCAGCAGCGGGGTAATGAACACTGAAGCTTTCTTT
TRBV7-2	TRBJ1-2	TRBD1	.	CASSSFARQGLSYGYTF	TGTGCCAGCAGCTCCTTCGCCCGACAGGGCTTGAGCTATGGCTACACCTTC
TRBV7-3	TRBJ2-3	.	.	CASSSLLGTDTQYF	TGTGCCAGCAGCTCTTTACTAGGCACAGATACGCAGTATTTT
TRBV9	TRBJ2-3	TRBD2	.	CASSVSGGPGDTQYF	TGTGCCAGCAGCGTATCGGGGGGGCCGGGAGATACGCAGTATTTT
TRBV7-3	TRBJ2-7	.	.	CASSLHPGPSYEQYF	TGTGCCAGCAGCTTACACCCAGGGCCCTCCTACGAGCAGTACTTC
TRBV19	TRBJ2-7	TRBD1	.	CASSSGQGAWYEQYF	TGTGCCAGTAGTTCCGGACAGGGGGCTTGGTACGAGCAGTACTTC
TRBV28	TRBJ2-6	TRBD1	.	CASIQGALRSGANVLTF	TGTGCCAGCATCCAGGGGGCTTTACGCTCTGGGGCCAACGTCCTGACTTTC
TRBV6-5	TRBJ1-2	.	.	CASSYSGGSYGYTF	TGTGCCAGCAGTTACTCCGGGGGGTCCTACGGCTACACCTTC
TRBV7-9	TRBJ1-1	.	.	CASSLALGAAFF	TGTGCCAGCAGCTTAGCGCTAGGAGCAGCTTTCTTT
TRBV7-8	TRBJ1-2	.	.	CASSLGGGLELRYTF	TGTGCCAGCAGCTTAGGCGGAGGGCTTGAACTTCGCTACACCTTC
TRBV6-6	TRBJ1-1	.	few	CASSPRQVTEAFF	TGTGCCAGCAGCCCCCGACAGGTTACTGAAGCTTTCTTT
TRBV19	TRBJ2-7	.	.	CASSSSGHNSYEQYF	TGTGCCAGTAGCTCCTCCGGACATAATTCCTACGAGCAGTACTTC
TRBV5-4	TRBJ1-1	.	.	CASSLAEAFDRLNTEAFF	TGTGCCAGCAGCTTGGCCGAGGCCTTCGATAGGTTGAACACTGAAGCTTTCTTT
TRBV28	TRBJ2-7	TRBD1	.	CASSSTRTGYYEQYF	TGTGCCAGCAGTTCCACCAGGACAGGATACTACGAGCAGTACTTC
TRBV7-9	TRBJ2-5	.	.	CASSSPGGWETQYF	TGTGCCAGCAGCTCGCCGGGCGGGTGGGAGACCCAGTACTTC
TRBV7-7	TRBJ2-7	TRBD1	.	CASSPGTGITYEQYF	TGTGCTAGCAGCCCCGGGACAGGGATTACCTACGAGCAGTACTTC
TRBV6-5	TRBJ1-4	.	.	CASSRAAALVEKLFF	TGTGCCAGCAGCCGGGCGGCAGCCTTAGTAGAAAAACTGTTTTTT
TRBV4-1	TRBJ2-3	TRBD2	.	CASSQERSLAGGNTDTQYF	TGCGCCAGCAGCCAAGAACGTTCCCTAGCGGGGGGGAACACAGATACGCAGTATTTT
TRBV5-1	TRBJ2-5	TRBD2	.	CASSEPGGGETQYF	TGCGCCAGCAGCGAACCTGGGGGGGGAGAGACCCAGTACTTC
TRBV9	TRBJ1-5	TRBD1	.	CASSVRDRGEGGLGPQHF	TGTGCCAGCAGCGTCCGGGACAGGGGGGAAGGAGGGCTCGGGCCCCAGCATTTT
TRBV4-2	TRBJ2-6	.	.	CASSQDFSIFSGANVLTF	TGTGCCAGCAGCCAAGATTTCAGCATATTCTCTGGGGCCAACGTCCTGACTTTC
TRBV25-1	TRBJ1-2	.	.	CASSRTPGGLNGGYTF	TGTGCCAGCAGTAGGACTCCGGGCGGCTTGAACGGGGGCTACACCTTC
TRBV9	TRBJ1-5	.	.	CASSVHPERLTYTHSNQPQHF	TGTGCCAGCAGCGTACACCCAGAACGACTCACCTATACACATAGCAATCAGCCCCAGCATTTT
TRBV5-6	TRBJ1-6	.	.	CASSLGGDTDSPLHF	TGTGCCAGCAGCTTGGGTGGTGATACCGATTCACCCCTCCACTTT